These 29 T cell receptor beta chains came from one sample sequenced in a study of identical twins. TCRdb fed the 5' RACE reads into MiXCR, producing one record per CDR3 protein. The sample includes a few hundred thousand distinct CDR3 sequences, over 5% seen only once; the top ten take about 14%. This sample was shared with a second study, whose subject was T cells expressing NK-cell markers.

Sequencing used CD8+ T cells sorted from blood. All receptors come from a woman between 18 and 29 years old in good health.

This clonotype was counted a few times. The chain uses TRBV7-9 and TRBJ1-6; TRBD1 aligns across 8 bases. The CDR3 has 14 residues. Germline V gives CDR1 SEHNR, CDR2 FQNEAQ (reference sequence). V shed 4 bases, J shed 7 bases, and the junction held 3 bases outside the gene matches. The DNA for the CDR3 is TGTGCCAGCAGCTCGACAGGGGTAAATTCACCCCTCCACTTT. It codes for CASSSTGVNSPLHF. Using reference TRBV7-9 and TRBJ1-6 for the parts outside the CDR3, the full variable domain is DTGVSQNPRHKITKRGQNVTFRCDPISEHNRLYWYRQTLGQGPEFLTYFQNEAQLEKSRLLSDRFSAERPKGSFSTLEIQRTEQGDSAMYLCASSSTGVNSPLHFGNGTRLTVT.

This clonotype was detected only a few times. CDR3 loop: CASSLLHTEAFF. The CDR3 DNA sequence: TGTGCCAGCAGCCTTCTACACACTGAAGCTTTCTTT. This chain links TRBV6-2 or TRBV6-3 with TRBJ1-1; D remains ambiguous. Germline V gives CDR1 MNHEY, CDR2 SVGEGT. This CDR3 spans 12 amino acids. V was trimmed by 6 bases and J by 3 bases, leaving 8 bases between them.

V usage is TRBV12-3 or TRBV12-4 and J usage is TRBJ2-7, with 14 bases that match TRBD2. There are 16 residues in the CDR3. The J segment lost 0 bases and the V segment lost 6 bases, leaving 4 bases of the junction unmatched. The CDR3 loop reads CASRGLAGDLSYEQYF. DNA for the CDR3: TGTGCCAGCAGGGGACTAGCGGGAGACCTCTCCTACGAGCAGTACTTC.

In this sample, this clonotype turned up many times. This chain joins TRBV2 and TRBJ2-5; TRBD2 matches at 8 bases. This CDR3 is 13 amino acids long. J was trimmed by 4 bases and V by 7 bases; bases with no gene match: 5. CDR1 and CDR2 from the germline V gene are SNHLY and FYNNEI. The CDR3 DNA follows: TGTGCCAGCATATACGGGGGGGCAGAGACCCAGTACTTC. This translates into CASIYGGAETQYF.

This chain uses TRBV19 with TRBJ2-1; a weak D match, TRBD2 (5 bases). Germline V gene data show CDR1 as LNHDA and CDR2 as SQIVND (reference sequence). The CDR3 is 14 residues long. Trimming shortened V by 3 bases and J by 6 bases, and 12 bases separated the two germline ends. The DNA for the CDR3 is TGTGCCAGTAGTATGAGTACCCGGGGCAATGAGCAGTTCTTC. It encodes CASSMSTRGNEQFF.

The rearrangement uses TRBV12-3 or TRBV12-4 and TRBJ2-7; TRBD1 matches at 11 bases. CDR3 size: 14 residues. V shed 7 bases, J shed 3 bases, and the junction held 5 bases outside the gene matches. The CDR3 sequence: CASTGTGGYYEQYF. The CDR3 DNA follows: TGTGCCAGCACCGGGACAGGGGGATACTACGAGCAGTACTTC.

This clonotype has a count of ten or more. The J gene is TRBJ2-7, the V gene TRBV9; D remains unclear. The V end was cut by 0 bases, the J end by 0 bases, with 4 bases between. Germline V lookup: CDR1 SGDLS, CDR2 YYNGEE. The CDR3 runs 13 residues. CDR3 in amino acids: CASSVESSYEQYF. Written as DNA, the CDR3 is TGTGCCAGCAGCGTAGAAAGCTCCTACGAGCAGTACTTC.

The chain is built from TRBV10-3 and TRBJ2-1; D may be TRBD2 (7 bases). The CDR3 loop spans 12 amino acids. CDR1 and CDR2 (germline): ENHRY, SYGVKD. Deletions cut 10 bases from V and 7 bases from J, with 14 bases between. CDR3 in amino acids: CATLRGQNEQFF. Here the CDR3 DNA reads TGTGCCACACTGCGGGGGCAGAATGAGCAGTTCTTC.

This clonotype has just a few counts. In nucleotides, the CDR3 is TGTGCCAGCAGTTTCAATTGGGGGGACGGCTCACCCCTCCACTTT. Protein sequence: CASSFNWGDGSPLHF. The chain employs TRBV12-3 or TRBV12-4 and TRBJ1-6; perhaps TRBD1 as D (5 bases). The ends were cut back, 3 bases at V and 10 bases at J, with 16 bases in the middle. The CDR3 covers 15 residues.

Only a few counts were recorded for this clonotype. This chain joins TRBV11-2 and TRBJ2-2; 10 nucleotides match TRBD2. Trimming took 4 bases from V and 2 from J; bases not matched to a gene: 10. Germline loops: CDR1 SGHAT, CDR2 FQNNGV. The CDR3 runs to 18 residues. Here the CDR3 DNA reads TGTGCCAGCAGCTACGGTCGGGTAGCGGGAGGAAACACCGGGGAGCTGTTTTTT. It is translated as CASSYGRVAGGNTGELFF. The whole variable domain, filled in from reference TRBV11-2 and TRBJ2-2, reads EAGVAQSPRYKIIEKRQSVAFWCNPISGHATLYWYQQILGQGPKLLIQFQNNGVVDDSQLPKDRFSAERLKGVDSTLKIQPAKLEDSAVYLCASSYGRVAGGNTGELFFGEGSRLTVL.

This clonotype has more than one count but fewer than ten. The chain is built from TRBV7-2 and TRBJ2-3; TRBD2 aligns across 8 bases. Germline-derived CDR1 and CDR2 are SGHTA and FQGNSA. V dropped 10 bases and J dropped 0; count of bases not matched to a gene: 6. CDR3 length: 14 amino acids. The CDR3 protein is CAILAGKSTDTQYF. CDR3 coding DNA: TGTGCCATATTAGCGGGAAAGAGCACAGATACGCAGTATTTT.

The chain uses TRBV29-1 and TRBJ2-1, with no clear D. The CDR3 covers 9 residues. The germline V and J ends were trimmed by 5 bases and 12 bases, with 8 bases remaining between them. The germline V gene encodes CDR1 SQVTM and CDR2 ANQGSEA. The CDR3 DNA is TGCAGCGTTAAGGGTGGGCAGTTCTTC. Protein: CSVKGGQFF.

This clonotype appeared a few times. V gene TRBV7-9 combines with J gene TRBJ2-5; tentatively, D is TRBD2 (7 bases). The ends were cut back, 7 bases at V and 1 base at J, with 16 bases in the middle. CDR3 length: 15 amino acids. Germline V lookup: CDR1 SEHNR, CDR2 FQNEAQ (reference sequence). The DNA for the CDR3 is TGTGCCAGCATCTCTGGGGGGGCAGTCCAAGAGACCCAGTACTTC. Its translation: CASISGGAVQETQYF.

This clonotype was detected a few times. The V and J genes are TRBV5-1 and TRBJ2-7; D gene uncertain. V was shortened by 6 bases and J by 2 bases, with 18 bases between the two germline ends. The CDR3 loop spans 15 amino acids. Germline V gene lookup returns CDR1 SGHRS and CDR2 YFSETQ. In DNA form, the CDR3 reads TGCGCCAGCAACCCCCGGGTTGCTTCCCCCTACGAGCAGTACTTC. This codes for CASNPRVASPYEQYF.

As DNA, the CDR3 is TGTGCCAGCAGCCCGGGGCAATCGTTTACGCAGTATTTT. It codes for CASSPGQSFTQYF. The chain couples TRBV7-6 to TRBJ2-3, with D tentatively TRBD1 or TRBD2 (5 bases each). The CDR3 contains 13 residues. V dropped 5 bases and J dropped 8 bases, with 14 bases sitting between them. Germline CDR1 SGHVS, CDR2 FNYEAQ. Together with reference TRBV7-6 and TRBJ2-3, the CDR3 gives the full variable domain: GAGVSQSPRYKVTKRGQDVALRCDPISGHVSLYWYRQALGQGPEFLTYFNYEAQQDKSGLPNDRFSAERPEGSISTLTIQRTEQRDSAMYRCASSPGQSFTQYFGPGTRLTVL.

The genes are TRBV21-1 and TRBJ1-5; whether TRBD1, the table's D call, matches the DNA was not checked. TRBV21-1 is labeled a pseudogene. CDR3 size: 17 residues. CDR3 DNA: TGTGCCAGCAGCAAAGCCAGGGACAGGGAAGAGGGTCAGCCCCAGCATTTT. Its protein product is CASSKARDREEGQPQHF.

CDR3 protein: CASSYHRTSGNTIYF. The CDR3 nucleotides read TGTGCCAGCAGTTATCACAGGACCTCTGGAAACACCATATATTTT. This chain uses TRBV5-5 with TRBJ1-3; D is possibly TRBD1 (5 bases). The CDR3 contains 15 residues. Germline values: CDR1 SGHKS, CDR2 YYEKEE (reference sequence). The ends were cut back, 5 bases at V and 0 bases at J, with 12 bases in the middle.

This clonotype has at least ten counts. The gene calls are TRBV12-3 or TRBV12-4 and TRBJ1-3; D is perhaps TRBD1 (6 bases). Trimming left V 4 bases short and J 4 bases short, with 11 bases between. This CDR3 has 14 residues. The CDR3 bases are TGTGCCAGCAGTTCAGACAGGCTCGGAAACACCATATATTTT. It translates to CASSSDRLGNTIYF.

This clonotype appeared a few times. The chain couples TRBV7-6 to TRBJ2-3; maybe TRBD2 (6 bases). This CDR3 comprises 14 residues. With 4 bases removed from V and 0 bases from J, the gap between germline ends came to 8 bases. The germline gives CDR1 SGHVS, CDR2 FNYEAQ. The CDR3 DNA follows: TGTGCCAGCAGCTCCAGCGGGAGCACAGATACGCAGTATTTT. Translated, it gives CASSSSGSTDTQYF.

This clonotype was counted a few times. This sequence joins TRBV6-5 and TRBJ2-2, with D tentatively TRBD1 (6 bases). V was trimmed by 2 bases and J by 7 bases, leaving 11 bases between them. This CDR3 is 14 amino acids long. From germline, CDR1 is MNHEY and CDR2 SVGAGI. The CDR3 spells CASSYPGALGELFF. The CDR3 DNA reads TGTGCCAGCAGTTACCCAGGGGCTCTCGGGGAGCTGTTTTTT.

The CDR3 sequence: CASSPLAGGKETQYF. The CDR3 DNA follows: TGTGCCAGCAGCCCTTTAGCGGGGGGTAAAGAGACCCAGTACTTC. This chain joins TRBV7-3 and TRBJ2-5; 10 bases match TRBD2. This CDR3 comprises 15 residues. Trimming at V came to 5 bases and at J to 3 bases, leaving 6 bases not matched to a gene. Germline loops: CDR1 SGHTA, CDR2 FQGTGA. The entire variable domain, with the rest obtained from reference TRBV7-3 and TRBJ2-5, is as follows: GAGVSQTPSNKVTEKGKYVELRCDPISGHTALYWYRQSLGQGPEFLIYFQGTGAADDSGLPNDRFFAVRPEGSVSTLKIQRTERGDSAVYLCASSPLAGGKETQYFGPGTRLLVL.

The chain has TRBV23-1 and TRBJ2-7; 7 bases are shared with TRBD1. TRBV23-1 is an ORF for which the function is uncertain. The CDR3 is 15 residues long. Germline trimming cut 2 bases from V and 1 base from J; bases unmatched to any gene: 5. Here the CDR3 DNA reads TGCGCCAGCAGTCAAGCCGGGACAGTATCCTACGAGCAGTACTTC. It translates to CASSQAGTVSYEQYF.

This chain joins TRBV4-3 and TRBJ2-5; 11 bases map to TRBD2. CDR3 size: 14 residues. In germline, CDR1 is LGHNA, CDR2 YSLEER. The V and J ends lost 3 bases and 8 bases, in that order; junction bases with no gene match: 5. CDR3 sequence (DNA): TGCGCCAGCAGCCAGGGGGGGACTAGCGGAACCCAGTACTTC. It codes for CASSQGGTSGTQYF.

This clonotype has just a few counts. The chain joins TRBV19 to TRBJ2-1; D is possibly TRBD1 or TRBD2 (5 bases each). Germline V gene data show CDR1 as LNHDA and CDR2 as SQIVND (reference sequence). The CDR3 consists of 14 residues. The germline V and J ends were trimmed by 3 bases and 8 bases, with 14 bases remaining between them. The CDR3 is CASSIFPSRDEQFF. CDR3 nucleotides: TGTGCCAGTAGTATCTTCCCTAGCAGGGATGAGCAGTTCTTC.

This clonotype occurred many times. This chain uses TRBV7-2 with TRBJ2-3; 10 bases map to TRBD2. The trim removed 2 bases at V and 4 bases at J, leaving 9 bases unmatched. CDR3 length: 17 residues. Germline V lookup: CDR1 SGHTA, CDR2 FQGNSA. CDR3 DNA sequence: TGTGCCAGCAGCTTAAGGGGTAGGACTAGCGGCCCAGATACGCAGTATTTT. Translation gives CASSLRGRTSGPDTQYF.

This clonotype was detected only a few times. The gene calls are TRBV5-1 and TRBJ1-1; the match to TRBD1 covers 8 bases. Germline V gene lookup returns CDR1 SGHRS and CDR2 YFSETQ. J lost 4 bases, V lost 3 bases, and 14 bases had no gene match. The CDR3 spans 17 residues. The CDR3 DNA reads TGCGCCAGCAGCTCTAGAAAAGGACAGGGTTGGGGCACTGAAGCTTTCTTT. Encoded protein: CASSSRKGQGWGTEAFF.

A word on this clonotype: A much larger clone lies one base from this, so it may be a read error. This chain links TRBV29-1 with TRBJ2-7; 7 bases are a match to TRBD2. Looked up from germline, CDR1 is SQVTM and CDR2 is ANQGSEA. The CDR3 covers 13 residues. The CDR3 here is CGVDGGTAYEQYF. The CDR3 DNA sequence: TGCGGCGTTGACGGGGGGACCGCCTACGAGCAGTACTTC.

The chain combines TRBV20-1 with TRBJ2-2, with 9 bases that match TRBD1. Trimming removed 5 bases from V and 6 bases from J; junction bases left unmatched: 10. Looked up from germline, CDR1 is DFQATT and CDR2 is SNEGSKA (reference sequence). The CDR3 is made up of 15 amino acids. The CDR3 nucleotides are TGCAGTGCTTGCAGTGGGACAGGGTTTCCCGGGGAGCTGTTTTTT. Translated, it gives CSACSGTGFPGELFF.

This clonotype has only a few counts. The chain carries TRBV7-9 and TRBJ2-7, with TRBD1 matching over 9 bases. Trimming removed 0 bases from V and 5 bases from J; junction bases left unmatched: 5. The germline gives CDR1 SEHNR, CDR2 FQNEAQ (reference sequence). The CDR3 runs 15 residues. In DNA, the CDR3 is TGTGCCAGCAGCTTAGCGGGACAGGGTAGCCACGAGCAGTACTTC. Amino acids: CASSLAGQGSHEQYF.